This TCR beta chain was documented in a study of cytomegalovirus exposure and HLA in healthy donors. Only in-frame clones appear in the TCRdb table, and some are missing; sequencing was by immunoSEQ multiplex PCR. The sample yields approximately 160,000 clones, about 90% seen once. Regarding the study as a whole: 164 TCR beta chains were listed as cytomegalovirus-associated. The tendency of first-cohort TCR clusters to co-occur in the approximately 120 validation repertoires was identified by a subsequent analysis.

Per the germline V gene, CDR1 is SGHAT and CDR2 is FQNNGV. V trimming: 0 bases; J trimming: 0 bases; junction bases outside the gene matches: 17. The CDR3 is 20 amino acids. In the case of this clone: Its cognate antigen is unknown.

This TCR came from a young man in good health and CMV-seropositive. The sample taken for sequencing was PBMCs. The rearrangement uses TRBV11-2 and TRBJ2-7; 7 positions agree with TRBD1. The CDR3 DNA reads as TGTGCCAGCAGCTTAGATCTTTTTGGGGACAGATTTTCGATCTCCTACGAGCAGTACTTC. Translation: CASSLDLFGDRFSISYEQYF.